This T cell receptor (beta chain) is from a study of blood T cell repertoires in COVID-19. Study context: In each case, the material was cDNA or gDNA derived from T cells, B-cell-depleted T cells, or PBMCs.

Per the germline V gene, CDR1 is SGHAT and CDR2 is FQNNGV. This CDR3 is built from 19 residues. Trimming removed 5 bases from V and 1 base from J; junction bases left unmatched: 17. Per the study methods: Estimates of nucleated cell counts were drawn from the amplification of reference gene primers. Sequencing was performed with immunoSEQ multiplex PCR; in TCRdb, only in-frame clones are kept and a portion is missing. That table furnishes V, J and clone size, whereas the DNA furnished D and trimming. The repertoire holds 180,000 or so clones, with 85% to 90% as singletons. The material sequenced was peripheral blood. This chain uses TRBV11-2 with TRBJ2-1, with 7 bases aligning to TRBD1. This sequence was found in a woman aged 55-70 years with acute or convalescent COVID-19. CDR3 sequence: CASSHRILQGRGSYNEQFF. The CDR3 DNA follows: TGTGCCAGCAGCCACCGCATCTTACAGGGGAGAGGATCCTACAATGAGCAGTTCTTC. The full variable domain, in which reference TRBV11-2 and TRBJ2-1 provide the parts outside the CDR3, is EAGVAQSPRYKIIEKRQSVAFWCNPISGHATLYWYQQILGQGPKLLIQFQNNGVVDDSQLPKDRFSAERLKGVDSTLKIQPAKLEDSAVYLCASSHRILQGRGSYNEQFFGPGTRLTVL.